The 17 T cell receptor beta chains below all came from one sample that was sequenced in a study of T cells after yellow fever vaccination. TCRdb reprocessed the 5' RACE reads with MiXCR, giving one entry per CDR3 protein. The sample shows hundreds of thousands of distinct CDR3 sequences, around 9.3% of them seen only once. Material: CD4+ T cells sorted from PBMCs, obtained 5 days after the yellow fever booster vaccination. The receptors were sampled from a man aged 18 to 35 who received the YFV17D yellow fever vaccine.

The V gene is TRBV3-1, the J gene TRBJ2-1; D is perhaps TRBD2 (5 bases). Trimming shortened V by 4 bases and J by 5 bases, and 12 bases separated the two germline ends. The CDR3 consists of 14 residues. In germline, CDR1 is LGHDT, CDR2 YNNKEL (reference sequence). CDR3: CASSRSGKNNEQFF. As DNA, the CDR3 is TGTGCCAGCAGCCGCTCCGGGAAGAACAATGAGCAGTTCTTC.

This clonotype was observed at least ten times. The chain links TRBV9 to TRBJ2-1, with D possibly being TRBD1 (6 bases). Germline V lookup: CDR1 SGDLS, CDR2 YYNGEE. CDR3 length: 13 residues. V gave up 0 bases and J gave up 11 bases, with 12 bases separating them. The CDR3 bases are TGTGCCAGCAGCGTAGAATTCCAGGGGCAGCAGTTCTTC. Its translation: CASSVEFQGQQFF. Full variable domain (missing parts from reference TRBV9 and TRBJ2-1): DSGVTQTPKHLITATGQRVTLRCSPRSGDLSVYWYQQSLDQGLQFLIQYYNGEERAKGNILERFSAQQFPDLHSELNLSSLELGDSALYFCASSVEFQGQQFFGPGTRLTVL.

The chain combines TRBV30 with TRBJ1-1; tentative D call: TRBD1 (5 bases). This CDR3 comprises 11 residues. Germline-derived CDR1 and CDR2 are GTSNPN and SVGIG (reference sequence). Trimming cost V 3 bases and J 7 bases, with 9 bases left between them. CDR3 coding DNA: TGTGCCTGGAGCCCAGACAGTGAAGCTTTCTTT. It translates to CAWSPDSEAFF.

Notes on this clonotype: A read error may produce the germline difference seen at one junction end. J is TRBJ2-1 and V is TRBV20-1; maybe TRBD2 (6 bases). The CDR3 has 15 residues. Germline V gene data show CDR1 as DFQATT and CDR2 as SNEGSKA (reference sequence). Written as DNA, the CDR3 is TGCAGTGCTAATCCTAGCGTAAGCTCCTACACTGAGCAGTTCTTC. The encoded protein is CSANPSVSSYTEQFF.

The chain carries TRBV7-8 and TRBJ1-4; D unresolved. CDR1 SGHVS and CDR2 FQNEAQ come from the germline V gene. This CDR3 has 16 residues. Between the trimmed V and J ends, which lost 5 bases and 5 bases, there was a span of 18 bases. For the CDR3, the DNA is TGTGCCAGCAGCCCCTCCGAGCGACGCCGAAATGAAAAACTGTTTTTT. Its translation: CASSPSERRRNEKLFF.

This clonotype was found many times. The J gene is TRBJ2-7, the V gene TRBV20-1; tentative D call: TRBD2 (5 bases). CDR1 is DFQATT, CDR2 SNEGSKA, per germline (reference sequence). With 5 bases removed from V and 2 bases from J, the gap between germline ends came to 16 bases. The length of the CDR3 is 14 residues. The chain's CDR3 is CSASRGSVAYEQYF. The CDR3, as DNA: TGCAGTGCTTCCCGAGGGTCCGTCGCCTACGAGCAGTACTTC.

CDR3 loop: CASSQQSLNDIQYF. CDR3 DNA: TGCGCCAGCAGCCAACAATCCTTAAACGACATTCAGTACTTC. The chain has TRBV4-1 and TRBJ2-4; D gene unclear. Trimming cost V 2 bases and J 8 bases, with 13 bases left between them. CDR1 MGHRA and CDR2 YSYEKL come from the germline V gene. This CDR3 comprises 14 residues.

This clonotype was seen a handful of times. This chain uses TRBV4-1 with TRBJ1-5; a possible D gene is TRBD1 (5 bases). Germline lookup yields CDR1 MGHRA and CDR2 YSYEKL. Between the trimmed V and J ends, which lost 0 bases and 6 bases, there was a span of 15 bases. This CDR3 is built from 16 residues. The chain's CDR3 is CASSQDVGVWGQPQHF. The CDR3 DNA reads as TGCGCCAGCAGCCAAGACGTAGGGGTTTGGGGTCAGCCCCAGCATTTT.

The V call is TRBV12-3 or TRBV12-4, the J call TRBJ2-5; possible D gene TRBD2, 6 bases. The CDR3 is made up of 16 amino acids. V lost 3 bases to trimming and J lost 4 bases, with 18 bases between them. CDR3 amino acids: CASSLSAGPMGETQYF. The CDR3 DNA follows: TGTGCCAGCAGTTTGTCGGCGGGACCGATGGGAGAGACCCAGTACTTC.

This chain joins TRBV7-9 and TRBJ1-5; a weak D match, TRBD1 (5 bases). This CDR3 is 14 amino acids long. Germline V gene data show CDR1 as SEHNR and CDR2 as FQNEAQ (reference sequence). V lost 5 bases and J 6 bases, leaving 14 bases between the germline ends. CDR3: CASSPSGTAQPQHF. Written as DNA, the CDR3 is TGTGCCAGCAGCCCATCAGGGACCGCTCAGCCCCAGCATTTT.

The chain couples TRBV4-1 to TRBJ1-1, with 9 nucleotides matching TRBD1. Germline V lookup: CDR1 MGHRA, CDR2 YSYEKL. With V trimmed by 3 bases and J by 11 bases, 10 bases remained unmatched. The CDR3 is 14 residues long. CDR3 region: CASSQDRGKLGAFF. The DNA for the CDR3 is TGCGCCAGCAGCCAGGACAGGGGTAAACTCGGGGCTTTCTTT.

The CDR3 protein is CAISESWGPGNTIYF. The CDR3 DNA follows: TGTGCCATCAGTGAGTCGTGGGGACCGGGAAACACCATATATTTT. The chain joins TRBV10-3 to TRBJ1-3; D perhaps matches TRBD1 (5 bases). The V gene lost 0 bases and the J gene lost 4 bases, with 10 bases spanning the gap. CDR1 and CDR2 (germline): ENHRY, SYGVKD. There are 15 residues in the CDR3.

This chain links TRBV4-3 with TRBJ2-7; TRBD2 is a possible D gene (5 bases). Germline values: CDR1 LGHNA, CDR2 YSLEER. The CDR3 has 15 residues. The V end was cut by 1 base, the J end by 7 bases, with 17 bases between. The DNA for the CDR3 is TGCGCCAGCAGCCAAGTAGCGTCAGGACGGTGGGAGCAGTACTTC. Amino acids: CASSQVASGRWEQYF.

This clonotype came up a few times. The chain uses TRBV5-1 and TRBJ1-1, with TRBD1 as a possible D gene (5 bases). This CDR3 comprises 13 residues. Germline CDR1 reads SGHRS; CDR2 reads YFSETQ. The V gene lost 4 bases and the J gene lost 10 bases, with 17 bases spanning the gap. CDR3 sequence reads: CASSPRDAKGAFF. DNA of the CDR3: TGCGCCAGCAGCCCAAGGGACGCTAAGGGAGCTTTCTTT.

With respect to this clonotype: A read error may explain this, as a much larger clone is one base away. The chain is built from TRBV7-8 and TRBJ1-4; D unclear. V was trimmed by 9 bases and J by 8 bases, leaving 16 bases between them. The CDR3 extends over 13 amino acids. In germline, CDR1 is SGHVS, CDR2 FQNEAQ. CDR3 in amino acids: CARSSESAEKLFF. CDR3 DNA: TGTGCCAGAAGTTCCGAGTCCGCGGAAAAACTGTTTTTT.

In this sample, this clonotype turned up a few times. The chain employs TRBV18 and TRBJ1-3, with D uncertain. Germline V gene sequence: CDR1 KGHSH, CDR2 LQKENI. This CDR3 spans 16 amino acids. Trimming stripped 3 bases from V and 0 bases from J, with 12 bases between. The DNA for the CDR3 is TGTGCCAGCTCACCCCAGGACGGGAGCTCTGGAAACACCATATATTTT. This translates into CASSPQDGSSGNTIYF.

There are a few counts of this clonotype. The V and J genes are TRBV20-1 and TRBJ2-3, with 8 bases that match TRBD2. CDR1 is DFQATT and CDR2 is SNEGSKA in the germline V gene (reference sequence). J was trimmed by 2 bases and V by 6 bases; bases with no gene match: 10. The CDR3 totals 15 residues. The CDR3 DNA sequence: TGCAGTGCCCCGCCCGGGGGGGCCATCACAGATACGCAGTATTTT. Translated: CSAPPGGAITDTQYF.